These 27 T cell receptor beta chains came from one sample sequenced in a study of metastatic and nonmetastatic thyroid tumors. The entire patient cohort was treatment-naive prior to thyroid surgery. With MiXCR, TCRdb reprocessed the PCR reads. This table has approximately 69,000 clones, over 12% appearing once. Sequences were obtained from blood. The receptors originated from a male donor with papillary thyroid cancer or a benign thyroid nodule (not recorded which). Some clones in this sample may be carry-over from other donors' samples.

Ten or more counts support this clone. The V call is TRBV4-3, the J call TRBJ2-1, with D perhaps TRBD2 (6 bases). The CDR3 is made up of 15 amino acids. V was cut by 4 bases and J by 1 base, with 11 bases left in between. Germline loops: CDR1 LGHNA, CDR2 YSLEER. The CDR3 DNA sequence: TGCGCCAGCAGCCCCCTCGGGGGATCCTACAATGAGCAGTTCTTC. It specifies CASSPLGGSYNEQFF.

At least ten counts were recorded for this clone. The chain is built from TRBV4-3 and TRBJ2-1; D unresolved. The length of the CDR3 is 15 residues. Germline loops: CDR1 LGHNA, CDR2 YSLEER. V dropped 0 bases and J dropped 9 bases, with 15 bases sitting between them. The CDR3 sequence is CASSQEEPSVSEQFF. CDR3 DNA sequence: TGCGCCAGCAGCCAAGAGGAGCCTAGTGTCAGTGAGCAGTTCTTC.

This clone came up many times. V is TRBV5-1 and J is TRBJ2-7, with D maybe TRBD2 (6 bases). Germline assignment: CDR1 SGHRS and CDR2 YFSETQ. Between the trimmed V and J ends, which lost 2 bases and 3 bases, there was a span of 15 bases. The CDR3 is 15 residues long. CDR3 DNA: TGCGCCAGCAGCTTCCTTTCGGGAGTATTCTACGAGCAGTACTTC. Amino acids: CASSFLSGVFYEQYF. The variable domain in full, completed from reference TRBV5-1 and TRBJ2-7, reads KAGVTQTPRYLIKTRGQQVTLSCSPISGHRSVSWYQQTPGQGLQFLFEYFSETQRNKGNFPGRFSGRQFSNSRSEMNVSTLELGDSALYLCASSFLSGVFYEQYFGPGTRLTVT.

This clone was picked up many times. The junction shows a germline mismatch at one end, possibly a read error. This chain connects TRBV7-3 to TRBJ2-5; D tentatively reads TRBD1 or TRBD2 (5 bases each). The length of the CDR3 is 14 residues. CDR1 and CDR2 from the germline V gene are SGHTA and FQGTGA. The CDR3 loop is CASSLTGAEETQYF. The CDR3 DNA is TGTGCCAGCAGCCTAACCGGGGCGGAAGAGACCCAGTACTTC.

The table lists this clone with many counts. The V gene is TRBV7-3, the J gene TRBJ2-2; 13 nucleotides match TRBD2. The J segment lost 6 bases and the V segment lost 1 base, leaving 2 bases of the junction unmatched. The length of the CDR3 is 16 residues. CDR1 is SGHTA, CDR2 FQGTGA, per germline. CDR3 nucleotide sequence: TGTGCCAGCAGCTTAAAACTAGCGGGAGGGGCCGGGGAGCTGTTTTTT. Its translation is CASSLKLAGGAGELFF. Full variable domain (missing parts from reference TRBV7-3 and TRBJ2-2): GAGVSQTPSNKVTEKGKYVELRCDPISGHTALYWYRQSLGQGPEFLIYFQGTGAADDSGLPNDRFFAVRPEGSVSTLKIQRTERGDSAVYLCASSLKLAGGAGELFFGEGSRLTVL.

This chain joins TRBV7-9 and TRBJ2-5, with a possible D match to TRBD2 (6 bases). Trimming left V 5 bases short and J 3 bases short, with 16 bases between. This CDR3 is built from 15 residues. CDR1 and CDR2 (germline): SEHNR, FQNEAQ (reference sequence). This CDR3 is CASSPGTHEEETQYF. DNA for the CDR3: TGTGCCAGCAGCCCCGGGACTCACGAGGAAGAGACCCAGTACTTC.

Many counts were recorded for this clone. CDR3 bases: TGTGCCAGCAGTTTAAGACAGGGGAACGCAGGCTACACCTTC. It is translated as CASSLRQGNAGYTF. The rearrangement links TRBV12-3 or TRBV12-4 to TRBJ1-2, with TRBD1 matching over 8 bases. The CDR3 spans 14 residues. V shed 2 bases and J 8 bases; nucleotides not matched to a gene: 7.

The CDR3 region is CASSLKQGEGYTF. The CDR3 region has the DNA TGTGCCAGCAGCCTTAAGCAGGGAGAAGGCTACACCTTC. This chain connects TRBV7-8 to TRBJ1-2, with D maybe TRBD1 (5 bases). This CDR3 is 13 amino acids long. Germline V gene sequence: CDR1 SGHVS, CDR2 FQNEAQ. V was pared by 5 bases and J by 8 bases, with 15 bases between.

This clone showed up many times. The chain links TRBV3-1 to TRBJ2-5, with 9 bases identical to TRBD1. The V gene's germline CDR1 is LGHDT and CDR2 YNNKEL (reference sequence). CDR3 length: 13 residues. Losses at the gene ends were 7 bases for V and 4 bases for J; bases not matched to a gene: 4. CDR3 DNA sequence: TGTGCCAGCAACCTACAGGGGGCAGAGACCCAGTACTTC. Protein product: CASNLQGAETQYF.

This clone has ten or more counts. The chain joins TRBV7-9 to TRBJ2-1; the D gene could be TRBD1 or TRBD2 (5 bases each). CDR3 size: 12 residues. V lost 5 bases, J lost 10 bases, and 12 bases lay in between. From germline, CDR1 is SEHNR and CDR2 FQNEAQ (reference sequence). The CDR3 sequence: CASSDRGGEQFF. CDR3 nucleotide sequence: TGTGCCAGCAGCGATAGGGGCGGGGAGCAGTTCTTC.

The table lists this clone with many counts. The genes are TRBV6-1 and TRBJ1-1; maybe TRBD1 (5 bases). V was shortened by 6 bases and J by 3 bases, with 11 bases between the two germline ends. From germline, CDR1 is MNHNS and CDR2 SASEGT. The CDR3 contains 13 residues. The CDR3 nucleotides read TGTGCCAGCAGCCCCTTGGGGGACACTGAAGCTTTCTTT. It translates to CASSPLGDTEAFF.

This clone was observed many times. V is TRBV6-1 and J is TRBJ1-5, with D maybe TRBD1 (6 bases). Germline V gene data show CDR1 as MNHNS and CDR2 as SASEGT. V was shortened by 0 bases and J by 3 bases, with 18 bases between the two germline ends. The CDR3 loop spans 18 amino acids. In DNA form, the CDR3 reads TGTGCCAGCAGTGAAGCGCGGACAGTCCTAATCTTCAATCAGCCCCAGCATTTT. Residues: CASSEARTVLIFNQPQHF.

This clone has a handful of counts. Given a much more abundant clone one base away, this may be a read error. The V call is TRBV7-2, the J call TRBJ2-2; 9 nucleotides match TRBD2. Germline V gives CDR1 SGHTA, CDR2 FQGNSA. CDR3 length: 19 residues. V was pared by 5 bases and J by 5 bases, with 18 bases of the junction left unmatched. This CDR3 is CASSLRLGTSWRRTGELFF. Written as DNA, the CDR3 is TGTGCCAGCAGCCTGCGGCTAGGGACTAGCTGGAGACGTACCGGGGAGCTGTTTTTT.

Details on this clone: A much more abundant neighbour one base away suggests this may be a read error. This sample also contains other DNA sequences that code for the same CDR3. This chain uses TRBV7-9 with TRBJ1-4; D gene unclear. The CDR3 runs 14 residues. V was trimmed by 1 base and J by 6 bases, leaving 9 bases between them. Germline V gene lookup returns CDR1 SEHNR and CDR2 FQNEAQ (reference sequence). The CDR3 reads CASSLEGGYEKLFF. The CDR3 region has the DNA TGTGCCAGCAGCTTAGAAGGAGGCTATGAAAAACTGTTTTTT.

The table lists this clone with many counts. This chain uses TRBV20-1 with TRBJ2-3; the match to TRBD2 covers 8 bases. CDR3 length: 15 amino acids. J was trimmed by 3 bases and V by 6 bases; bases with no gene match: 11. The germline CDR1 and CDR2 sequences are DFQATT and SNEGSKA (reference sequence). The CDR3 loop reads CSARRYGRGTDTQYF. The CDR3 DNA reads TGCAGTGCGAGACGGTACGGGAGGGGGACAGATACGCAGTATTTT.

This clone was detected ten times or more. The chain uses TRBV20-1 and TRBJ2-5, with 10 nucleotides matching TRBD2. Losses at the gene ends were 3 bases for V and 5 bases for J; bases not matched to a gene: 15. Germline V gene lookup returns CDR1 DFQATT and CDR2 SNEGSKA (reference sequence). The CDR3 extends over 17 amino acids. CDR3 in DNA: TGCAGTGCTAGGCCCTCTAGCGGGAGTTTGGATTTGGAGACCCAGTACTTC. Translated, it gives CSARPSSGSLDLETQYF.

There are many counts of this clone. The chain employs TRBV19 and TRBJ2-1, with D tentatively TRBD1 or TRBD2 (6 bases each). CDR3 size: 15 residues. Per the germline V gene, CDR1 is LNHDA and CDR2 is SQIVND (reference sequence). Trimming stripped 5 bases from V and 5 bases from J, with 16 bases between. DNA for the CDR3: TGTGCCAGTAGTTTGTCTAGCGAGGGGGACAATGAGCAGTTCTTC. It encodes CASSLSSEGDNEQFF.

There are many counts of this clone. This chain links TRBV6-1 with TRBJ1-1; D may be TRBD1 (6 bases). The CDR3 consists of 14 residues. The V and J ends lost 4 bases and 1 base respectively, with 10 bases between them. In germline, CDR1 is MNHNS, CDR2 SASEGT. As DNA, the CDR3 is TGTGCCAGCAGTGCCCACAGGGCGAACACTGAAGCTTTCTTT. It translates to CASSAHRANTEAFF.

In its sample, this clone was seen many times. J is TRBJ1-2 and V is TRBV19; tentative D call: TRBD1 (6 bases). Germline CDR1 reads LNHDA; CDR2 reads SQIVND (reference sequence). V lost 8 bases and J 0 bases, leaving 16 bases between the germline ends. The CDR3 has 15 residues. The CDR3 coding sequence is TGTGCCAGTTACCAGACAGGCGCAGCTAACTATGGCTACACCTTC. Protein sequence: CASYQTGAANYGYTF.

This clone came up many times. A read error may explain this, as a much larger clone is one base away. This rearrangement joins TRBV6-6 to TRBJ2-2; 7 bases are shared with TRBD1. CDR1 and CDR2 (germline): MNHNY, SVGAGI (reference sequence). There are 15 residues in the CDR3. The CDR3 is CASSYSGQNPGELFF. The DNA of the CDR3 is TGTGCCAGCAGTTACTCGGGACAGAACCCCGGGGAGCTGTTTTTT.

The chain combines TRBV4-3 with TRBJ2-3; D uncertain. Germline V gene lookup returns CDR1 LGHNA and CDR2 YSLEER. Trimming removed 1 base at V and 2 bases at J, with 10 bases between. This CDR3 contains 15 residues. The DNA of the CDR3 is TGCGCCAGCAGCCAAGGTGGACGGCACACAGATACGCAGTATTTT. Protein sequence: CASSQGGRHTDTQYF.

V gene TRBV20-1 combines with J gene TRBJ1-1; 8 positions match TRBD1. Germline CDR1 DFQATT, CDR2 SNEGSKA (reference sequence). The V segment lost 6 bases and the J segment 2 bases; nucleotides outside the gene matches: 2. This CDR3 comprises 12 residues. CDR3: CSAQGANTEAFF. The CDR3 DNA follows: TGCAGTGCGCAGGGGGCTAACACTGAAGCTTTCTTT.

This clone was found many times. The chain links TRBV6-1 to TRBJ1-6; D is possibly TRBD1 (6 bases). The CDR3 spans 15 residues. The germline gives CDR1 MNHNS, CDR2 SASEGT. V was cut by 6 bases and J by 4 bases, with 13 bases left in between. CDR3 coding DNA: TGTGCCAGCAGACCGACAGGACAGTATAATTCACCCCTCCACTTT. Translating it yields CASRPTGQYNSPLHF.

This chain connects TRBV30 to TRBJ2-3; no firm D call. CDR1 and CDR2 from the germline V gene are GTSNPN and SVGIG (reference sequence). Trimming pared 3 bases from V and 2 bases from J, leaving 6 bases between. The CDR3 length is 12 residues. Written as DNA, the CDR3 is TGTGCCTGGAGCCTTAACACAGATACGCAGTATTTT. This gives the protein CAWSLNTDTQYF.

This clone was recorded many times. The CDR3 sequence: CASSPNGRRDEQFF. CDR3 DNA: TGTGCCAGCTCACCAAATGGACGCAGGGATGAGCAGTTCTTC. This chain connects TRBV18 to TRBJ2-1; TRBD1 might be the D (5 bases). Trimming took off 2 bases at V and 8 bases at J, with 13 bases between the two ends. This CDR3 region has 14 residues. Germline CDR1 KGHSH, CDR2 LQKENI.

In the case of this clone: At one of its ends the junction is not consistent with the germline gene, which may arise from a read error. The rearrangement joins TRBV13 to TRBJ2-7, with 10 nucleotides matching TRBD2. Germline CDR1 reads PRHDT; CDR2 reads FYEKMQ (reference sequence). CDR3 length: 15 amino acids. CDR3: CAISPTASGSHEQYF. The CDR3 bases are TGTGCCATCAGCCCCACGGCTAGCGGGAGTCACGAGCAGTACTTC.

This clone was recorded at least ten times. The CDR3 here is CASSEAGYEQYV. Written as DNA, the CDR3 is TGTGCCAGCAGTGAAGCGGGCTACGAGCAGTACGTC. The rearrangement links TRBV6-1 to TRBJ2-7, with no clear D. CDR1 and CDR2 from the germline V gene are MNHNS and SASEGT. V was cut by 0 bases and J by 3 bases, with 3 bases left in between. The CDR3 runs 12 residues.